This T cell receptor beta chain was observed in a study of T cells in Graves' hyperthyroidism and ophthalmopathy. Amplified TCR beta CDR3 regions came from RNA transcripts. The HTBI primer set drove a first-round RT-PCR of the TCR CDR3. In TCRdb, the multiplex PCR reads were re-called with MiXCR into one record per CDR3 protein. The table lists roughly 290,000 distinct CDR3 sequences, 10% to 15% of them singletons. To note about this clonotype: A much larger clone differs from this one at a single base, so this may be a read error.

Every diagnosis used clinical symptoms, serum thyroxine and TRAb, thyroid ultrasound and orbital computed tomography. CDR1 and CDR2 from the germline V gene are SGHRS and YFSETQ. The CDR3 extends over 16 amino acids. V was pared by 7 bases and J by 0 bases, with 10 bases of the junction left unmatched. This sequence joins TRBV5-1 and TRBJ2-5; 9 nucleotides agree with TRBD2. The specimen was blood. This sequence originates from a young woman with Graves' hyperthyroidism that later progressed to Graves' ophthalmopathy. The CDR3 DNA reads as TGCGCCAGCGGCGGGGGGCTAGCGGGGCACCAAGAGACCCAGTACTTC. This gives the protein CASGGGLAGHQETQYF.